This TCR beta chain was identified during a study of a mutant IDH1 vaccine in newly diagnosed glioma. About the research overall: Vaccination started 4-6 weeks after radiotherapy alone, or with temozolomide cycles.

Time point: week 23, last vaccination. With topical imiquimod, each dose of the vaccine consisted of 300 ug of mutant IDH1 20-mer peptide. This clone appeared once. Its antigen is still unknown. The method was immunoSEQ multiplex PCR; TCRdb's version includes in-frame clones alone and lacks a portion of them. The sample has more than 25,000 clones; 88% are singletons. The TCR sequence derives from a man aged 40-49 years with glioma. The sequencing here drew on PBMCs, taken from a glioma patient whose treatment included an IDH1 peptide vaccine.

CDR3 residues: CASSSGLAQETQYF. The DNA of the CDR3 is TGTGCCAGCAGCTCGGGACTAGCGCAAGAGACCCAGTACTTC. The chain has TRBV5-6 and TRBJ2-5, with 10 nucleotides matching TRBD2. The V gene's germline CDR1 is SGHDT and CDR2 YYEEEE. The CDR3 spans 14 residues. V gave up 3 bases and J gave up 2 bases; unmatched junction bases: 1.